Listed here is a single T cell receptor (beta chain). Its antigen remains unidentified. V lost 5 bases, J lost 2 bases, and 9 bases stayed unmatched. This CDR3 contains 16 residues. Looked up from germline, CDR1 is SEHNR and CDR2 is FQNEAQ (reference sequence). The PCR employed 60 Vbeta primers together with 13 Jbeta primers. Using immunoSEQ multiplex PCR, the repertoire was profiled, and TCRdb retains in-frame clones only, with some absent. The sample lists 100,000 to 150,000 clones; around 80% were seen once. The entry originates in a study of cytomegalovirus exposure and HLA in healthy donors. Study-level information: HLA-typed donors were the source of about 85 million unique TCRs, which an early data release held. Study-wide points: Sequencing probably produced one cluster of sequence variants that were highly shared. Earlier analysis yielded a pattern in which most TCR beta V segments were productive about 90% or about 30% of the time.

Donors likely had unrecorded immune exposures despite being nominally healthy when sampled. Specimen: PBMCs. The sequence was collected from a woman aged 45-59 years in good health and CMV-seropositive. V and J are TRBV7-9 and TRBJ1-1; 9 bases agree with TRBD1. The CDR3 sequence is CASSPAPGQGNTEAFF. CDR3 nucleotide sequence: TGTGCCAGCAGCCCCGCCCCGGGACAGGGTAACACTGAAGCTTTCTTT.